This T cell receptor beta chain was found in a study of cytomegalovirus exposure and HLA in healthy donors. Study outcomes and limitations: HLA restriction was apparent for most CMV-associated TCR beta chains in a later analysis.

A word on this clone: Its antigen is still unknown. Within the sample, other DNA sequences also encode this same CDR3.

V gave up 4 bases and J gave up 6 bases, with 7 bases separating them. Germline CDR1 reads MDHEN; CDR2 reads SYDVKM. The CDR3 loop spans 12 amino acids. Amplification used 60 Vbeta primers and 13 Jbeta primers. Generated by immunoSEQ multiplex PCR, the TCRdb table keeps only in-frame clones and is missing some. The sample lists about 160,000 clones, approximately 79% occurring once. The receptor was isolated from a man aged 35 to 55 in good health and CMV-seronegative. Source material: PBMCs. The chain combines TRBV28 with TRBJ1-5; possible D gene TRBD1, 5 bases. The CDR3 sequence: CASSSGGQPQHF. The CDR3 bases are TGTGCCAGCAGTTCGGGGGGTCAGCCCCAGCATTTT.